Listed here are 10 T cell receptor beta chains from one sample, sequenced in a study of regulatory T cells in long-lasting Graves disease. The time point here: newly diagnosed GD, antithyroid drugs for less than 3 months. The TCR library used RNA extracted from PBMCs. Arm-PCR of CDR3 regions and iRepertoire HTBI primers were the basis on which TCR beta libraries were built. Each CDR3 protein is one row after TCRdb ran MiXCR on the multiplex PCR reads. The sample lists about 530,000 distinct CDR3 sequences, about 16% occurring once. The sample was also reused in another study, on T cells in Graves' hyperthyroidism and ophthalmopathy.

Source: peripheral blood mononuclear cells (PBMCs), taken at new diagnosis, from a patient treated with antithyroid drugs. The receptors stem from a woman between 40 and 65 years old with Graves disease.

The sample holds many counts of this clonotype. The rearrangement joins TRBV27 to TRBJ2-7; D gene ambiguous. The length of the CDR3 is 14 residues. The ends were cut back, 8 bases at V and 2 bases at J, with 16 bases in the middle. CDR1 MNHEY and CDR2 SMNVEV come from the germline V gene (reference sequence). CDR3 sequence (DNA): TGTGCCAGCCGACCCTCGATGGGCCCCTACGAGCAGTACTTC. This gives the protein CASRPSMGPYEQYF.

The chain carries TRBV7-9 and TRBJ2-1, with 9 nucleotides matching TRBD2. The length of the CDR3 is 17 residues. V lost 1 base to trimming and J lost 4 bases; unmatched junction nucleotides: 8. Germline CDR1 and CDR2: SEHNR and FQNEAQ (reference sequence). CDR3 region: CASSLEVGLAGYNEQFF. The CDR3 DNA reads TGTGCCAGCAGCTTAGAGGTAGGGCTAGCGGGGTACAATGAGCAGTTCTTC.

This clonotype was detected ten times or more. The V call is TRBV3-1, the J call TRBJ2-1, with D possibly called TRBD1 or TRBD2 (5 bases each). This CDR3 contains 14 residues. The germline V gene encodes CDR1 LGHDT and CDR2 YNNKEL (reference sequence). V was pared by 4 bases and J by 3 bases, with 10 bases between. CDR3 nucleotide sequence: TGTGCCAGCAGCCCGGGGACGGTCTACAATGAGCAGTTCTTC. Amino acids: CASSPGTVYNEQFF.

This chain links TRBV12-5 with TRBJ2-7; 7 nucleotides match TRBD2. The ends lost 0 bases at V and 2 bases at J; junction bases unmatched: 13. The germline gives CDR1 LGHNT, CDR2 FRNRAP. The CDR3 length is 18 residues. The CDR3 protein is CASGLVLGGSPTAYEQYF. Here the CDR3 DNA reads TGTGCTAGTGGTTTGGTACTGGGGGGGTCCCCCACGGCCTACGAGCAGTACTTC.

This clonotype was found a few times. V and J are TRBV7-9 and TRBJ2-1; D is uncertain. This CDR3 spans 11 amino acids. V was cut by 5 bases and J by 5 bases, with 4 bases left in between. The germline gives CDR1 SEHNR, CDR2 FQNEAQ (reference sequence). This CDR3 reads CASSTHNEQFF. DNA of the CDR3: TGTGCCAGCAGCACCCACAATGAGCAGTTCTTC. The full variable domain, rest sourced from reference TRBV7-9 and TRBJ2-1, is DTGVSQNPRHKITKRGQNVTFRCDPISEHNRLYWYRQTLGQGPEFLTYFQNEAQLEKSRLLSDRFSAERPKGSFSTLEIQRTEQGDSAMYLCASSTHNEQFFGPGTRLTVL.

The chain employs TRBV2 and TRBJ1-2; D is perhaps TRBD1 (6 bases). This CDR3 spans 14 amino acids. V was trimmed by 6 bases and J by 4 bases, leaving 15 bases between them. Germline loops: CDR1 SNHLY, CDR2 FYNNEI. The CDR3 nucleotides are TGTGCCAGCAGCGTAGACAGGATTCTCTATGGCTACACCTTC. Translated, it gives CASSVDRILYGYTF.

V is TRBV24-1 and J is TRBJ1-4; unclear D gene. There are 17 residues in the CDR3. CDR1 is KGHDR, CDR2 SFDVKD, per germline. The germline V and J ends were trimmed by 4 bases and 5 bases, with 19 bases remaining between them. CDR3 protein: CATSEGRRPGQNEKLFF. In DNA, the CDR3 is TGTGCCACCAGTGAGGGTAGAAGACCTGGCCAAAATGAAAAACTGTTTTTT.

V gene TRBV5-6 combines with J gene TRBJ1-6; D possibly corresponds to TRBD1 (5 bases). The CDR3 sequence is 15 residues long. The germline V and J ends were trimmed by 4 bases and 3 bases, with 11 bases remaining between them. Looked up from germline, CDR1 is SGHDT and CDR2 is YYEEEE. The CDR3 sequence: CASSHDGGYNSPLHF. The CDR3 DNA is TGTGCCAGCAGCCACGACGGGGGCTATAATTCACCCCTCCACTTT.

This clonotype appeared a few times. CDR3 loop: CASSWGPGARNTEAFF. DNA of the CDR3: TGCGCCAGCAGCTGGGGGCCGGGGGCGCGAAACACTGAAGCTTTCTTT. The chain carries TRBV5-1 and TRBJ1-1, with D maybe TRBD1 (6 bases). From germline, CDR1 is SGHRS and CDR2 YFSETQ. V gave up 3 bases and J gave up 2 bases, with 17 bases separating them. The CDR3 extends over 16 amino acids.

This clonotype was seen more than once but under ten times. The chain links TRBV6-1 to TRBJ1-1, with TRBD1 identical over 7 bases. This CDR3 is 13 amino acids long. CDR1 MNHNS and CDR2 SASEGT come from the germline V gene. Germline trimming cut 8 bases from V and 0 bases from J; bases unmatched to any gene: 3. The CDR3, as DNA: TGTGCCAGCGGGACAGCGATGAACACTGAAGCTTTCTTT. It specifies CASGTAMNTEAFF.